The present T cell receptor (beta chain) was sequenced within a study of cytomegalovirus exposure and HLA in healthy donors. Study-wide points: HLA-A and HLA-B allele assignments for most subjects were reportedly predicted accurately using TCR beta sequences. Common viral pathogens seemed, in a later analysis, to connect with several of the most significant clusters. Later analysis found that TCR beta chains associated with HLA were more clonally expanded than other, equally common chains.

A note on this clone: The antigen is unknown.

PCR amplification relied on 60 Vbeta primers (plus 13 Jbeta primers). The table came from immunoSEQ multiplex PCR; TCRdb's copy has only in-frame clones and leaves some out. This sample carries some 190,000 clones, around four fifths of them seen once, and the ten largest clones take 1.2%. The receptor was derived from a boy under 10 years old in good health and CMV-seronegative. Sequencing was performed on PBMCs.

CDR3 in amino acids: CASSLYSSGGNNEQFF. CDR3 bases: TGTGCCAGCAGCTTGTATAGTAGCGGGGGGAACAATGAGCAGTTCTTC. The V gene is TRBV5-6, the J gene TRBJ2-1, with TRBD2 matching 10 bases. J lost 5 bases, V lost 1 base, and 6 bases had no gene match. The CDR3 covers 16 residues. Germline-derived CDR1 and CDR2 are SGHDT and YYEEEE.